This T cell receptor beta chain was sequenced for a study of blood T cell repertoires in COVID-19. Sequencing used immunoSEQ multiplex PCR; TCRdb keeps in-frame clones, though not all of them. The sample shows 400,000 to 500,000 clones, 80% to 90% of them seen only once. V lost 1 base, J lost 0 bases, and 15 bases lay in between. Per the germline V gene, CDR1 is SGHAT and CDR2 is FQNNGV. The CDR3 is made up of 17 amino acids. Sequencing was performed on peripheral blood. This TCR came from a woman aged 25 to 39 with active or convalescent COVID-19. The V call is TRBV11-2, the J call TRBJ2-5; perhaps TRBD1 as D (5 bases). CDR3 nucleotide sequence: TGTGCCAGCAGCTTAGGTATTCAGGGAACCTACCAAGAGACCCAGTACTTC. Amino acid sequence: CASSLGIQGTYQETQYF.